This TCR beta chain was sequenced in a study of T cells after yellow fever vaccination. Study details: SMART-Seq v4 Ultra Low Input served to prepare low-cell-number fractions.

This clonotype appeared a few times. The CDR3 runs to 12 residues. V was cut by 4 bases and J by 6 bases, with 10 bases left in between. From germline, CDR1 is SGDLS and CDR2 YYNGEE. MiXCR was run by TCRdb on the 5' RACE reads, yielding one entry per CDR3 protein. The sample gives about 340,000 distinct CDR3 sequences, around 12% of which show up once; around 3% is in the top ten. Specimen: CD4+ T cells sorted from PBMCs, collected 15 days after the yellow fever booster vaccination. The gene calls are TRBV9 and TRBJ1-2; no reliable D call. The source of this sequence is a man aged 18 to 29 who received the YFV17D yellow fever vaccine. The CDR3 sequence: CASSPFRDGYTF. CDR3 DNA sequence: TGTGCCAGCAGCCCCTTTCGGGATGGCTACACCTTC.